The TCR beta chain under discussion was sequenced for a study of metastatic and nonmetastatic thyroid tumors. This clone appeared many times. Its antigen remains unknown. The V end was cut by 0 bases, the J end by 0 bases, with 6 bases between. The CDR3 spans 15 residues. Germline V lookup: CDR1 MNHNY, CDR2 SVGAGI (reference sequence). Every patient was untreated before thyroid surgery. Broader study findings: A significant increase in TCR beta diversity was reportedly seen in malignant thyroid tumors relative to benign nodules, in blood and tumor.

MiXCR was used by TCRdb to re-call the PCR reads. The sample includes about 92,000 clones, under 15% of them seen just once. This sequence was found in a female donor with papillary thyroid cancer or a benign thyroid nodule (not recorded which). Some clones in this sample may be carry-over from other donors' samples. The chain links TRBV6-6 to TRBJ1-3; D gene unclear. Material: blood. As DNA, the CDR3 is TGTGCCAGCAGTTACTCTACAGTCTCTGGAAACACCATATATTTT. Its translation: CASSYSTVSGNTIYF.